Listed below are T cell receptor beta chains from one sample, sequenced in a study of T-cell reconstitution after alpha-beta-depleted transplantation in children. TCRdb reprocessed the PCR reads via MiXCR and lists one record per CDR3 protein. The table shows 250,000 to 400,000 distinct CDR3 sequences, with more than 20% occurring only once. Sequenced here: PBMCs, mostly from graft donor cells, sampled 180 days after TCRalphabeta/CD19-depleted stem cell transplant. These receptors came from a male patient between 5 and 17 years old who had a stem cell transplant for acute lymphoblastic leukemia, so the T cells may come from the graft donor. CDR3s include the opening cysteine and the closing phenylalanine or tryptophan.

v_gene	j_gene	CDR3aa
TRBV24-1	TRBJ2-5	CATSGGNQETQYF
TRBV27	TRBJ1-2	CASSSTVLGGYTF
TRBV27	TRBJ2-7	CASSGRQGRRYEQYF
TRBV9	TRBJ2-3	CASSAVVGPLPGTDTQYF
TRBV4-1	TRBJ1-1	CASSQPENTEAFF
TRBV3-1	TRBJ2-7	CASTGQGFEQYF
TRBV20-1	TRBJ1-1	CSARQGPEAFF
TRBV25-1	TRBJ1-5	CASRGHLSNQPQHF
TRBV5-1	TRBJ2-5	CASSWGDGLQETQYF
TRBV29-1	TRBJ2-7	CSVSSDRAYEQYF
TRBV29-1	TRBJ2-7	CSAGSSGTTYEQYF
TRBV5-1	TRBJ1-1	CASSWGAGEAFF
TRBV20-1	TRBJ2-7	CSARPSASPYEQYF
TRBV4-1	TRBJ2-7	CASSPGRGASDTYEQYF
TRBV10-3	TRBJ2-1	CAIGGLAYNEQFF
TRBV28	TRBJ1-5	CATMGGGNQPQHF
TRBV27	TRBJ2-1	CASQISGSYNEQFF
TRBV4-2	TRBJ2-1	CASSQVWADEQFF
TRBV20-1	TRBJ2-5	CSARAIAGGLQETQYF
TRBV5-6	TRBJ2-6	CASSSTPTRALNVLTF
TRBV12-3/TRBV12-4	TRBJ2-7	CASSRREGLAYEQYF
TRBV2	TRBJ2-7	CASSAAPGLAGAYEQYF
TRBV9	TRBJ2-4	CASSVGSGVAKNIQYF